This is a list of T cell receptor beta chains from one sample in a study of CD8 T cells in ankylosing spondylitis. Via MiXCR, TCRdb re-called the 5' RACE reads, giving one row per CDR3 protein. The sample includes roughly 370,000 distinct CDR3 sequences, 20% to 25% seen only once; the top ten take about a sixth. Sequencing input: blood, either unsorted or a sorted T cell fraction (not recorded which). Receptor source: a male donor with ankylosing spondylitis. The conserved cysteine and the conserved F or W are not part of the CDR3 here.

V gene | CDR3 protein
TRBV6-5 | ASSYFRRQGNSGANVLT
TRBV5-1 | ASSRDLGTYQETQY
TRBV9 | ASSPLDRRSGELF
TRBV2 | ASSEGVDTDTQY
TRBV4-2 | ASSQRGGGLQADTQY
TRBV7-3 | ASSLQGATNNSPLH
TRBV14 | ASSQDPPGQGPGYT
TRBV5-1 | ASSLAGLREQY
TRBV28 | ASSLPFGGNEQF
TRBV12-3/TRBV12-4 | ACHPGGLPDTQY
TRBV7-6 | ASSLGGFVNTEAF
TRBV29-1 | SVGADVRETQY
TRBV25-1 | ASSSTRRYTEAF
TRBV10-3 | ATRGGGEQF
TRBV10-3 | AISGTGTREETQY
TRBV25-1 | ASTASGTYNEQF